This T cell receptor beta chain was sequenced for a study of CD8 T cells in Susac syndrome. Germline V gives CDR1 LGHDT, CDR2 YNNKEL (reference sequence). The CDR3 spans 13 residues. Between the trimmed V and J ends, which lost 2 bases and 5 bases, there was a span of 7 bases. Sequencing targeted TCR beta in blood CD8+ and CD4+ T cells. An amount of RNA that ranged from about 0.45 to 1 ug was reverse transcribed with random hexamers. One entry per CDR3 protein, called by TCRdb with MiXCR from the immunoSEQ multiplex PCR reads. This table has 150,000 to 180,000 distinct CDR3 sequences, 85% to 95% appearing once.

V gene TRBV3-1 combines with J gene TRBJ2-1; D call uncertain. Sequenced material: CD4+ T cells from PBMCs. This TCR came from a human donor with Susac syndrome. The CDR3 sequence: CASSQLGNNEQFF. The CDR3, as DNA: TGTGCCAGCAGCCAACTCGGCAACAATGAGCAGTTCTTC.